This T cell receptor (beta chain) comes out of a study of T cell responses to AZD1222 COVID-19 vaccine. On the study more broadly: Second-dose schedules of about 4 or about 12 weeks were combined.

CDR3 size: 15 residues. The germline V gene encodes CDR1 SGHDT and CDR2 YYEEEE. Trimming cost V 0 bases and J 4 bases, with 13 bases left between them. Using immunoSEQ multiplex PCR, the repertoire was profiled, and TCRdb retains in-frame clones only, with some absent. The table lists about 99,000 clones, 90% of them singletons. As to this clone: What it binds is not known.

Study outcomes and limitations: Donors in the cohort were predominantly white British and more often female, and clonal diversity was possibly underestimated. At study baseline, merely five or six AZD1222 recipients were seropositive. Once two AZD1222 doses were given, Spike-specific TCR breadth and depth went up.

The chain joins TRBV5-6 to TRBJ1-2; a weak D match, TRBD1 (5 bases). Sequenced material: peripheral blood, taken on day 0 of AZD1222 vaccination. The TCR sequence derives from an adult in good health. CDR3: CASSLAGGVSYGYTF. CDR3 DNA sequence: TGTGCCAGCAGCTTGGCCGGGGGGGTCTCCTATGGCTACACCTTC.